This entry features one TCR beta chain sequence. Profiling relied on immunoSEQ multiplex PCR, and the TCRdb table lists in-frame clones only, not all of them. The table has under 200,000 clones, around 84% seen once. This sample is drawn from a study of blood T cell repertoires in COVID-19. Study overall: Some COVID-19 samples were acute and others convalescent; all came from the United States, Italy and Spain. T cells, B-cell-depleted T cells, or PBMCs provided the cDNA or gDNA that served as material.

This CDR3 spans 11 amino acids. Trimming stripped 3 bases from V and 10 bases from J, with 12 bases between. Germline V lookup: CDR1 DFQATT, CDR2 SNEGSKA (reference sequence). V gene TRBV20-1 combines with J gene TRBJ1-1; no clear D. The clonotype comes from a man aged 40-50 years with acute or convalescent COVID-19. Sequencing was performed on peripheral blood. This chain's CDR3 is CSASTPEGAFF. The CDR3 DNA reads TGCAGTGCTAGTACCCCGGAGGGAGCTTTCTTT.